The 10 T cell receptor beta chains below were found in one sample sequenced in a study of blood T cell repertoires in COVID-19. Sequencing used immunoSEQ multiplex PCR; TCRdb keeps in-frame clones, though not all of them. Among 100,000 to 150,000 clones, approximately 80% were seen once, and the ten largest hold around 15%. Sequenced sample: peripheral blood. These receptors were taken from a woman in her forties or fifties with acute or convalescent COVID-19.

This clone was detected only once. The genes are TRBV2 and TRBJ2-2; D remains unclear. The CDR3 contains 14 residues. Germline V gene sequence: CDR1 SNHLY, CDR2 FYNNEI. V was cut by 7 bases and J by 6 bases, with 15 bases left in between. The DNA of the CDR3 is TGTGCCAGCATCGCAGGCATCGTAGCCGGGGAGCTGTTTTTT. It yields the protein CASIAGIVAGELFF. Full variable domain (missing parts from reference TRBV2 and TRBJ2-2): EPEVTQTPSHQVTQMGQEVILRCVPISNHLYFYWYRQILGQKVEFLVSFYNNEISEKSEIFDDQFSVERPDGSNFTLKIRSTKLEDSAMYFCASIAGIVAGELFFGEGSRLTVL.

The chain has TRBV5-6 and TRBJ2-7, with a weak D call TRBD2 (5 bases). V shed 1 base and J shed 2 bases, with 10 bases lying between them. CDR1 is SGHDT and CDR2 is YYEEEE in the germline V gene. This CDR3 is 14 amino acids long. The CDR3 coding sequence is TGTGCCAGCAGCTTGAGAGGGATGGCCTACGAGCAGTACTTC. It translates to CASSLRGMAYEQYF.

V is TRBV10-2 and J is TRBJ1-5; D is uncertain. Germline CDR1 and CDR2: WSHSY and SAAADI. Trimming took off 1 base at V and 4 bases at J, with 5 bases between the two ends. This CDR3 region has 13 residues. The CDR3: CASSELYNQPQHF. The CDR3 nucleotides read TGCGCCAGCAGTGAGTTGTATAATCAGCCCCAGCATTTT.

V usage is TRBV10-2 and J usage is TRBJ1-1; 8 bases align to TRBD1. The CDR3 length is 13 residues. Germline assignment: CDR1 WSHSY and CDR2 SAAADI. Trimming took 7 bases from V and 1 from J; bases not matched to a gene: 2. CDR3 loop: CASTGTGNTEAFF. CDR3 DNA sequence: TGCGCCAGCACCGGGACAGGGAACACTGAAGCTTTCTTT.

The CDR3 DNA reads as TGTGCCAGCAGTTTGACGGGGAGTCTCGCAGCTTTCTTT. The encoded protein is CASSLTGSLAAFF. The chain couples TRBV12-3 or TRBV12-4 to TRBJ1-1; no definite D call. The CDR3 covers 13 residues. Trimming stripped 3 bases from V and 10 bases from J, with 15 bases between.

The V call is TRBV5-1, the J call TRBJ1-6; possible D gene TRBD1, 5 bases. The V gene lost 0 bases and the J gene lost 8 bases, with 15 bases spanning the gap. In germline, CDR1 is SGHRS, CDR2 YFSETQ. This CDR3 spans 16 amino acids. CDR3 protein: CASSLVGAGTDSPLHF. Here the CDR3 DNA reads TGCGCCAGCAGCTTGGTCGGGGCAGGGACTGATTCACCCCTCCACTTT. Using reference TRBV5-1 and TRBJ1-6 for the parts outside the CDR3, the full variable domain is KAGVTQTPRYLIKTRGQQVTLSCSPISGHRSVSWYQQTPGQGLQFLFEYFSETQRNKGNFPGRFSGRQFSNSRSEMNVSTLELGDSALYLCASSLVGAGTDSPLHFGNGTRLTVT.

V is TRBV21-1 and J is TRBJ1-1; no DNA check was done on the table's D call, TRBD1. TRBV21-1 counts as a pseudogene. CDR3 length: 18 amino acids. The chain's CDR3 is CASSKGIQNLPMNTEAFF. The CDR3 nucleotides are TGTGCCAGCAGCAAAGGGATACAGAACCTGCCGATGAACACTGAAGCTTTCTTT.

The CDR3 DNA reads TGCGCCAGCAGCTTGGCCGGCGGATCCTCTGGAAACACCATATATTTT. Residues: CASSLAGGSSGNTIYF. The gene calls are TRBV5-1 and TRBJ1-3, with D hard to call. Germline V lookup: CDR1 SGHRS, CDR2 YFSETQ. This CDR3 has 16 amino acids. The V and J ends lost 0 bases and 0 bases respectively, with 10 bases between them.

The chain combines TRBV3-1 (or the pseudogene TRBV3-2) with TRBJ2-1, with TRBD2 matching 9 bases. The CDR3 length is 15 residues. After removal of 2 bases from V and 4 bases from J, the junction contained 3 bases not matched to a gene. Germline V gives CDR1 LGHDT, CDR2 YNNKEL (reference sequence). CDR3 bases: TGTGCCAGCAGCCAACAGCGGGGGGTGTACAATGAGCAGTTCTTC. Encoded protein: CASSQQRGVYNEQFF.

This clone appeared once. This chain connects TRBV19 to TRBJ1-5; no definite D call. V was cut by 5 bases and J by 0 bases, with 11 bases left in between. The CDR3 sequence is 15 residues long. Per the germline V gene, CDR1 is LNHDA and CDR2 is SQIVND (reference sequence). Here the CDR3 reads CASSSDGISNQPQHF. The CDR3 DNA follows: TGTGCCAGTAGTTCGGACGGGATTAGCAATCAGCCCCAGCATTTT.